Listed below are T cell receptor beta chains from one sample, sequenced in a study of cytomegalovirus exposure and HLA in healthy donors. The data were produced by immunoSEQ multiplex PCR, yet TCRdb's version contains in-frame clones alone and is incomplete. The data contain 100,000 to 150,000 clones, 77% of them singletons. Sequencing input: PBMCs. The source of these receptors is a woman aged 40-49 years in good health and CMV-seropositive. Each CDR3 is given without its conserved first and last residue.

J | V | CDR3
TRBJ2-2 | TRBV19 | ASRPGVYTGELF
TRBJ2-3 | TRBV7-2 | ASSLAGTGGTDTQY
TRBJ1-5 | TRBV9 | ASTPRESDQPQH
TRBJ2-5 | TRBV5-4 | ASSLIGTSGRQETQY
TRBJ1-2 | TRBV10-3 | AISEGGTYYGYT
TRBJ1-4 | TRBV6-6 | ASRSANEKLF
TRBJ2-5 | TRBV5-4 | ATRQGSGFQETQY
TRBJ2-7 | TRBV5-6 | ASSSGQGTYEQY
TRBJ1-1 | TRBV6-1 | ASSDSEKLNTEAF
TRBJ2-2 | TRBV6-1 | ASNSLATGTGELF
NA | TRBV2 | ASSESSYEQY
TRBJ1-3 | TRBV11-2 | ASTGVRGGNTIY
TRBJ1-5 | TRBV7-9 | ASSLSTGYNQPQH
TRBJ2-7 | TRBV6-1 | ASKLLADHSYEQY
TRBJ2-3 | TRBV11-2 | ASSPRGFRTSTDTQY
NA | TRBV27 | ASSRDRGIYEQY
TRBJ2-2 | TRBV5-4 | ASSQVGRTSGTGELF
TRBJ2-5 | TRBV28 | ASSRQQVLGTQY
TRBJ2-3 | TRBV5-1 | ASSPGTSFEKDTQY
TRBJ2-3 | TRBV10-1 | ASSDGGQLLTDTQY
TRBJ2-3 | TRBV5-1 | ASSLDSPDTQY
TRBJ1-4 | TRBV27 | ASGVRGKEKLF
TRBJ2-1 | TRBV30 | AWSVESSYNEQF
TRBJ2-1 | TRBV4-2 | ASSPHQGERRNEQF
TRBJ2-7 | TRBV7-7 | ASSPGLANEQY
TRBJ2-5 | TRBV4-1 | ASSQGDFTQETQY
TRBJ2-7 | TRBV21-1 | ASTSGDPYEQY
TRBJ1-1 | TRBV9 | ASSVAGETEAF
TRBJ2-3 | TRBV30 | AWERESTDTQY
TRBJ2-5 | TRBV5-4 | ASRKGHNQETQY
TRBJ2-2 | TRBV18 | ASSPIRVDTGELF
TRBJ1-1 | TRBV15 | ATSRGTGEAF
TRBJ2-7 | TRBV29-1 | SVVVGAEQY
TRBJ2-3 | TRBV19 | ASSTGDTQY
TRBJ1-5 | TRBV16 | ASSYQTVNSNQPQH
TRBJ2-1 | TRBV2 | ASIWQGAGNEQF
TRBJ1-2 | TRBV28 | ASSPLGGSGGYT
TRBJ2-1 | TRBV30 | AWSVRVAEPSYNEQF